This T cell receptor beta chain emerged from a study of blood T cell repertoires in COVID-19 (dated by TCRdb to about 2020). Describing the broader study: Collaborator samples came from the United States, Italy and Spain and covered acute and convalescent phases of COVID-19. A de-identified subject ID, COVID-19 status, age in years and sex were almost always included in the sample metadata. The dataset comprised deeply sampled blood TCRbeta repertoires from subjects exposed to, actively infected with, or recovered from COVID-19. The samples were drawn from the first 160 participants of the ongoing ImmuneRACE study and from over 950 subjects provided by 6 global collaborators. Where available, HLA class I and class II types were taken from metadata supplied by the sample provider and were not determined by assay-based typing. The repertoires were released in a freely available public database intended as a resource for research on the immune response to SARS-CoV-2. The material from the prospective study consisted of cDNA or gDNA derived from T cells, B-cell-depleted T cells, or PBMCs. Points the paper makes about the study in general: How much clinical and demographic metadata was included differed by source and by participant, and the metadata was provided uncurated.

About this clone itself: Its antigen is not yet known. Per-nucleotide qualities are absent, and no much larger clonotype sits a single base away.

TCRbeta CDR3 regions were amplified from genomic DNA by means of the immunoSEQ Assay, a bias-controlled multiplex PCR. In the source study's methods: The number of nucleated cells in each sample was estimated by amplification of reference gene primers within the assay. To quantify the absolute abundance of each unique TCRbeta CDR3 rearrangement, sequence reads were collapsed and filtered. For each sample, productive Simpson clonality was calculated as the square root of Simpson's diversity index across productive rearrangements. TCRdb took this table from immuneACCESS and kept in-frame rearrangements with V and J called. Such tables lack part of the clones; where checked against another copy, unresolved V genes explain under half of the gap, and the rest is unexplained. Clone size and V and J calls were adopted from that table, with D and trimming inferred from the DNA. The table for this sample lists about 78,000 clones; around 91% of them were counted only once. The top ten clones comprise roughly 1% of the sample.

Each collaborating institution followed its own protocols to collect whole blood in K2EDTA tubes. For TCRbeta analysis, collaborators shipped samples in one of three forms: frozen whole blood, isolated PBMCs, or DNA extracted from either of those sample types. The CDR3 has 13 amino acids, counting the end cysteine and phenylalanine. The only DNA kept is the CDR3, 39 bases in frame from the first base. CDR1 MDHEN and CDR2 SYDVKM were looked up in the germline V gene. Unmatched junction bases come to 7, with V trimmed by 10 bases and J by 8 bases. The rearranged chain carries TRBV28 and TRBJ2-1; the junction holds 11 bases that match TRBD2. The sequenced sample consisted of peripheral blood. This TCR was sampled from a woman aged 45-59 years in a cohort sampled during active COVID-19. The DNA is as follows: TGTGCCATCATAGCGGGAGGGGGGGATGAGCAGTTCTTC. Its protein reads: CAIIAGGGDEQFF.